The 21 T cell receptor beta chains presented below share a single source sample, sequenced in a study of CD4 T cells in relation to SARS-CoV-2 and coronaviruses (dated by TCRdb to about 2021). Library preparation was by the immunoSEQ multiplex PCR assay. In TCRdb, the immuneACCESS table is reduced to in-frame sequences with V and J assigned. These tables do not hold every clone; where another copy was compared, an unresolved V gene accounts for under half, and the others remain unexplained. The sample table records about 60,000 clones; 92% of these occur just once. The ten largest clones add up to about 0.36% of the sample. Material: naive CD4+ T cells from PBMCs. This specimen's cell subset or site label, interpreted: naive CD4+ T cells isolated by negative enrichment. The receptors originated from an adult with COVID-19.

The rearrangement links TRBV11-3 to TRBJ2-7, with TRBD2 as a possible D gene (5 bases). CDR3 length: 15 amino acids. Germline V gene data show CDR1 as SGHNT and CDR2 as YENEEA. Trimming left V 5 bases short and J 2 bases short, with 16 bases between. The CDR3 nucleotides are TGTGCCAGCAGCCTAGGCAGGACTTTTGCCTACGAGCAGTACTTC. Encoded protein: CASSLGRTFAYEQYF.

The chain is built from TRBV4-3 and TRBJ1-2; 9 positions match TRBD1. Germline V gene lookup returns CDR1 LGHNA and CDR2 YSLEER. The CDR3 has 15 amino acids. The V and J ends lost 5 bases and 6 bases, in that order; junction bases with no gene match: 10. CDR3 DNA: TGCGCCAGCAGCAAGAGACCGGGACAGGGTCATGGCTACACCTTC. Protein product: CASSKRPGQGHGYTF.

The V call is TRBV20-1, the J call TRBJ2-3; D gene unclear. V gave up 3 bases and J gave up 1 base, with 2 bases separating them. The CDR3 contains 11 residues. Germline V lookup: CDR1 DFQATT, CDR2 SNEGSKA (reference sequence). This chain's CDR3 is CSASGTDTQYF. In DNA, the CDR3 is TGCAGTGCTAGCGGCACAGATACGCAGTATTTT.

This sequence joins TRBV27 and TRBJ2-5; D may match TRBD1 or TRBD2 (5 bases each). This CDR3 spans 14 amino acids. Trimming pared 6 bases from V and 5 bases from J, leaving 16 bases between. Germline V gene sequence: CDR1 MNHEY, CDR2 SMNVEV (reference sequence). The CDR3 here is CASRPGLLTETQYF. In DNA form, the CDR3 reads TGTGCCAGCAGGCCGGGGCTTCTAACGGAGACCCAGTACTTC.

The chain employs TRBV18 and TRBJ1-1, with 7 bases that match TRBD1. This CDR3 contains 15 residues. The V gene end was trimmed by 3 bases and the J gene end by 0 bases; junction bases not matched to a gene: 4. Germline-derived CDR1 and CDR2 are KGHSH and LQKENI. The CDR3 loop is CASSPTGTVNTEAFF. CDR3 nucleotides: TGTGCCAGCTCACCGACGGGGACAGTGAACACTGAAGCTTTCTTT.

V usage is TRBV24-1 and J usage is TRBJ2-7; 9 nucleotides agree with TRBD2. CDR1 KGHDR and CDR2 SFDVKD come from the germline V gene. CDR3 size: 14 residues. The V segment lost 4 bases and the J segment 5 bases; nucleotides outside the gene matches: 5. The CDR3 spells CATSDSSGKDEQYF. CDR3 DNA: TGTGCCACCAGTGACTCTAGCGGGAAAGACGAGCAGTACTTC.

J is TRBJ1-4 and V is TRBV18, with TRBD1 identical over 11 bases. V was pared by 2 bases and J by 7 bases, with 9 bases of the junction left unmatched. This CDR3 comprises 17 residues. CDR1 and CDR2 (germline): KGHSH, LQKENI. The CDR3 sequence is CASSPYGQGAEGEKLFF. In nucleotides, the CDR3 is TGTGCCAGCTCACCATACGGACAGGGGGCGGAGGGTGAAAAACTGTTTTTT. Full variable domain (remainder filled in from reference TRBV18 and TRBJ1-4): NAGVMQNPRHLVRRRGQEARLRCSPMKGHSHVYWYRQLPEEGLKFMVYLQKENIIDESGMPKERFSAEFPKEGPSILRIQQVVRGDSAAYFCASSPYGQGAEGEKLFFGSGTQLSVL.

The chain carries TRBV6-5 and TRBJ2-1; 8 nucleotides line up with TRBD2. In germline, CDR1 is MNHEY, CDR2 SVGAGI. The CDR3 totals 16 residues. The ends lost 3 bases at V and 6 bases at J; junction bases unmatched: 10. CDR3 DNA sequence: TGTGCCAGCAGTTATCCCTCCACGGGAGGGGCCAATGAGCAGTTCTTC. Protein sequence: CASSYPSTGGANEQFF.

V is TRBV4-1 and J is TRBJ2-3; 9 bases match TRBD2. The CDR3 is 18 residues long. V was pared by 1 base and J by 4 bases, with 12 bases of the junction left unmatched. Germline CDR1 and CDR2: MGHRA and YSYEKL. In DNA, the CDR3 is TGCGCCAGCAGCCAAGTTTCGGTTTTGGCGGGAGGGCCAGATACGCAGTATTTT. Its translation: CASSQVSVLAGGPDTQYF.

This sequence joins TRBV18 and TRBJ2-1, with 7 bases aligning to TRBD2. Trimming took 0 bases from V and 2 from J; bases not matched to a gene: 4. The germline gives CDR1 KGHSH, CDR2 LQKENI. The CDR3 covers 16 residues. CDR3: CASSPPGGVTYNEQFF. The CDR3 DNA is TGTGCCAGCTCACCACCTGGGGGGGTCACCTACAATGAGCAGTTCTTC.

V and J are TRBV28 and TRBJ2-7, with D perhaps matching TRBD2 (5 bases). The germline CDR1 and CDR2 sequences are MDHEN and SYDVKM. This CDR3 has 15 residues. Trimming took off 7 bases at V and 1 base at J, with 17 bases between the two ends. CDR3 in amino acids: CASTPGGPVSYEQYF. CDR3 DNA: TGTGCCAGCACCCCCGGCGGGCCGGTTTCCTACGAGCAGTACTTC.

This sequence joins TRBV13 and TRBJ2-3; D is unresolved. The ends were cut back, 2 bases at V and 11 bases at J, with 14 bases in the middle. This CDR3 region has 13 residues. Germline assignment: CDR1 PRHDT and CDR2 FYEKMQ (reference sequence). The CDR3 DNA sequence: TGTGCCAGCAGCTTAATACAATCCCAGGTGCAGTATTTT. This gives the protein CASSLIQSQVQYF.

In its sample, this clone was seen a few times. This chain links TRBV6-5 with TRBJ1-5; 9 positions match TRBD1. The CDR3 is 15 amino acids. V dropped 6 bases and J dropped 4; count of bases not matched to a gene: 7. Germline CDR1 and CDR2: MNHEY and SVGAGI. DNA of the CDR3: TGTGCCAGCAGAACCGGGACAGGGAGAAATCAGCCCCAGCATTTT. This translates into CASRTGTGRNQPQHF.

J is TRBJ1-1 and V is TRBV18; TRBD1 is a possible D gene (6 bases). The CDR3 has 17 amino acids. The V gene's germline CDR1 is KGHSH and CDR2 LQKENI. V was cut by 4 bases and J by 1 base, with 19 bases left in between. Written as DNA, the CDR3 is TGTGCCAGCTCACGCACAGGGCTGGGAGTTCCGAACACTGAAGCTTTCTTT. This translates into CASSRTGLGVPNTEAFF.

CDR3 in amino acids: CASSPNEGFQETQYF. CDR3 coding DNA: TGTGCCAGCTCACCAAACGAGGGATTCCAAGAGACCCAGTACTTC. The chain employs TRBV18 and TRBJ2-5; the D gene is possibly TRBD2 (5 bases). CDR3 length: 15 residues. Per the germline V gene, CDR1 is KGHSH and CDR2 is LQKENI. The V end was cut by 2 bases, the J end by 1 base, with 11 bases between.

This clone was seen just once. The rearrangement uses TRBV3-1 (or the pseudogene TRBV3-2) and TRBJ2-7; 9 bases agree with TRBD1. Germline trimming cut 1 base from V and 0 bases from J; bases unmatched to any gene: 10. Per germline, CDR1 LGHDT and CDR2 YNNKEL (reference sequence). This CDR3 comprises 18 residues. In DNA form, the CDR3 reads TGTGCCAGCAGCCAAGCCTCCGGGACAGGGAGCAACTCCTACGAGCAGTACTTC. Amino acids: CASSQASGTGSNSYEQYF.

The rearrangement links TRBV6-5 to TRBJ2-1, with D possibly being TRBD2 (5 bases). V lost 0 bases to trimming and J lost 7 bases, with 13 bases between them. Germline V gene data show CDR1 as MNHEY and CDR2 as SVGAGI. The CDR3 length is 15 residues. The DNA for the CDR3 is TGTGCCAGCAGTTACTCTGGATCTAGGAGGAATGAGCAGTTCTTC. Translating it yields CASSYSGSRRNEQFF.

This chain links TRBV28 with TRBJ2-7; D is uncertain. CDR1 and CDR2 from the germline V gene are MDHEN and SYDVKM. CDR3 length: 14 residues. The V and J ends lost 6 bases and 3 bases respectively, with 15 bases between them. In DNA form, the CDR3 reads TGTGCCAGCAGGGCAGATAAGAAATACTACGAGCAGTACTTC. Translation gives CASRADKKYYEQYF.

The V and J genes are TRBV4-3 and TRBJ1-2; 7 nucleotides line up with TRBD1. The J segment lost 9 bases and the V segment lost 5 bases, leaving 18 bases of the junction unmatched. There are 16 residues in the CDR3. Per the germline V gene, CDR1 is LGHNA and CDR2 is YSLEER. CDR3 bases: TGCGCCAGCAGCGAGGCGGGGGGGCGACAGGGTCGGCGCTACACCTTC. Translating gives CASSEAGGRQGRRYTF.

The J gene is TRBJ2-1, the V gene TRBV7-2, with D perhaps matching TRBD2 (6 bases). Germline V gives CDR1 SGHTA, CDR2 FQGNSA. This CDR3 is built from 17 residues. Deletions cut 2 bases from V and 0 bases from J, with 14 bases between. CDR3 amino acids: CASSLRGGMISYNEQFF. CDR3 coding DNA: TGTGCCAGCAGCTTACGTGGCGGGATGATCTCCTACAATGAGCAGTTCTTC. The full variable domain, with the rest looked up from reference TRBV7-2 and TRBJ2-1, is GAGVSQSPSNKVTEKGKDVELRCDPISGHTALYWYRQSLGQGLEFLIYFQGNSAPDKSGLPSDRFSAERTGGSVSTLTIQRTQQEDSAVYLCASSLRGGMISYNEQFFGPGTRLTVL.

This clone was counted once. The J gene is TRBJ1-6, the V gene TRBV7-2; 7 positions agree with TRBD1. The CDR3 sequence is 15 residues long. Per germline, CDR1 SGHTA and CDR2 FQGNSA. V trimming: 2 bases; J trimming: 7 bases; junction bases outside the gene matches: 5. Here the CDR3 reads CASSLRQGGNSPLHF. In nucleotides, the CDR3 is TGTGCCAGCAGCTTACGACAGGGAGGAAATTCACCCCTCCACTTT. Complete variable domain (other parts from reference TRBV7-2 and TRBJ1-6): GAGVSQSPSNKVTEKGKDVELRCDPISGHTALYWYRQSLGQGLEFLIYFQGNSAPDKSGLPSDRFSAERTGGSVSTLTIQRTQQEDSAVYLCASSLRQGGNSPLHFGNGTRLTVT.